This passage covers 29 T cell receptor beta chains from one sample sequenced in a study of CD8 T cells in Susac syndrome. Random-hexamer reverse transcription was applied to 0.5 to 1 ug RNA. TCRdb passed the immunoSEQ multiplex PCR reads through MiXCR, listing each CDR3 protein once. Counted here are about 400,000 distinct CDR3 sequences, around 85% occurring once; the ten biggest clones make up about 0.12%. Sample: CD8+ T cells from PBMCs. The receptors derive from a human donor with multiple sclerosis.

The V call is TRBV2, the J call TRBJ1-2; D ambiguous. This CDR3 region has 13 residues. V shed 1 base and J shed 3 bases, with 6 bases lying between them. CDR1 is SNHLY and CDR2 is FYNNEI in the germline V gene. The CDR3 sequence is CASSEDYDYGYTF. The CDR3 DNA is TGTGCCAGCAGTGAAGACTATGACTATGGCTACACCTTC.

The chain couples TRBV5-6 to TRBJ2-1; perhaps TRBD2 as D (6 bases). The CDR3 is made up of 16 amino acids. The V gene lost 4 bases and the J gene lost 3 bases, with 17 bases spanning the gap. The V gene's germline CDR1 is SGHDT and CDR2 YYEEEE. CDR3 in DNA: TGTGCCAGCAGCCGTGCGGAGGGGTCCCTCTACAATGAGCAGTTCTTC. Translated, it gives CASSRAEGSLYNEQFF.

This sequence joins TRBV5-1 and TRBJ2-5; 7 bases align to TRBD1. The CDR3 runs to 14 residues. Germline V CDR1 and CDR2: SGHRS, YFSETQ. Trimming at V came to 3 bases and at J to 2 bases, leaving 4 bases not matched to a gene. The CDR3, as DNA: TGCGCCAGCAGCTCGGGACAGCCTCAAGAGACCCAGTACTTC. This sequence encodes CASSSGQPQETQYF.

This clonotype came up once. The chain recombines TRBV30 with TRBJ2-7, with TRBD1 identical over 9 bases. Germline CDR1 and CDR2: GTSNPN and SVGIG (reference sequence). The length of the CDR3 is 15 residues. The V and J ends lost 2 bases and 0 bases, in that order; junction bases with no gene match: 5. This chain's CDR3 is CAWSSMDRGSYEQYF. CDR3 DNA: TGTGCCTGGAGTTCTATGGACAGGGGCTCCTACGAGCAGTACTTC.

The chain links TRBV10-3 to TRBJ1-2; tentative D call: TRBD1 (5 bases). Germline values: CDR1 ENHRY, CDR2 SYGVKD. The ends were cut back, 6 bases at V and 4 bases at J, with 18 bases in the middle. There are 15 residues in the CDR3. The CDR3 DNA follows: TGTGCCATCAGCCGGGACGGCTCTCCTTTCTATGGCTACACCTTC. It specifies CAISRDGSPFYGYTF.

The J gene is TRBJ2-1, the V gene TRBV13; D ambiguous. CDR3 size: 11 residues. V shed 5 bases and J shed 8 bases, with 7 bases lying between them. Germline CDR1 PRHDT, CDR2 FYEKMQ (reference sequence). CDR3 coding DNA: TGTGCCAGCAGCGAGAGCTATGAGCAGTTCTTC. This translates into CASSESYEQFF.

J is TRBJ1-2 and V is TRBV25-1; tentatively, D is TRBD1 (5 bases). Trimming removed 4 bases from V and 2 bases from J, with 11 bases in between. Germline CDR1 is MGHDK and CDR2 is SYGVNS. This CDR3 is 14 amino acids long. CDR3 protein: CASSVAGSNYGYTF. The DNA for the CDR3 is TGTGCCAGCAGTGTGGCAGGGTCCAACTATGGCTACACCTTC.

The chain is built from TRBV6-5 and TRBJ1-2, with 7 bases identical to TRBD1. With 2 bases clipped from V and 4 bases from J, the junction kept 13 bases outside the gene matches. Germline values: CDR1 MNHEY, CDR2 SVGAGI. The CDR3 is 17 amino acids. CDR3 DNA sequence: TGTGCCAGCAGTTACGGGCCCTTCGCTCGACAGGGCTATGGCTACACCTTC. Its translation: CASSYGPFARQGYGYTF.

V is TRBV6-1 and J is TRBJ2-1; TRBD2 matches at 16 bases. The CDR3 has 17 amino acids. Germline loops: CDR1 MNHNS, CDR2 SASEGT. V lost 8 bases and J lost 2; bases outside the gene matches: 6. This CDR3 reads CASVGTSGRVPYNEQFF. The CDR3 DNA reads as TGTGCCAGCGTGGGGACTAGCGGGAGGGTTCCCTACAATGAGCAGTTCTTC.

The chain couples TRBV19 to TRBJ1-5; D unclear. V lost 3 bases and J lost 5, with 14 bases in between. CDR1 is LNHDA, CDR2 SQIVND, per germline (reference sequence). The CDR3 is made up of 15 amino acids. CDR3 bases: TGTGCCAGTAGTATCGGCTTTCAAACGCATCAGCCCCAGCATTTT. Protein product: CASSIGFQTHQPQHF. Looking up the rest from reference TRBV19 and TRBJ1-5 gives the full variable domain: DGGITQSPKYLFRKEGQNVTLSCEQNLNHDAMYWYRQDPGQGLRLIYYSQIVNDFQKGDIAEGYSVSREKKESFPLTVTSAQKNPTAFYLCASSIGFQTHQPQHFGDGTRLSIL.

The chain recombines TRBV11-2 with TRBJ2-3; D uncertain. Germline CDR1 and CDR2: SGHAT and FQNNGV. The CDR3 totals 12 residues. Trimming took 8 bases from V and 1 from J, leaving 7 bases between them. The CDR3 protein is CASYDRTDTQYF. The CDR3 region has the DNA TGTGCCAGCTACGACCGCACAGATACGCAGTATTTT.

This clonotype was observed once. The gene calls are TRBV27 and TRBJ2-1; the D gene is possibly TRBD1 (5 bases). Germline CDR1 reads MNHEY; CDR2 reads SMNVEV (reference sequence). This CDR3 is 15 amino acids long. The V and J ends lost 3 bases and 4 bases respectively, with 13 bases between them. The CDR3 spells CASSLSLGVYNEQFF. The CDR3 nucleotides read TGTGCCAGCAGTTTGAGTCTAGGGGTTTACAATGAGCAGTTCTTC.

This chain links TRBV12-3 or TRBV12-4 with TRBJ2-1; 8 nucleotides align to TRBD2. The trim removed 4 bases at V and 0 bases at J, leaving 14 bases unmatched. The CDR3 consists of 19 residues. CDR3 residues: CASSSFALLAASSYNEQFF. CDR3 DNA: TGTGCCAGCAGTTCCTTTGCCCTACTAGCGGCGAGCTCCTACAATGAGCAGTTCTTC.

V usage is TRBV27 and J usage is TRBJ2-1; 8 nucleotides agree with TRBD2. In germline, CDR1 is MNHEY, CDR2 SMNVEV (reference sequence). V dropped 3 bases and J dropped 2; count of bases not matched to a gene: 3. CDR3 length: 15 amino acids. The CDR3 bases are TGTGCCAGCAGTTTGGGACTAGATACCTACAATGAGCAGTTCTTC. The encoded protein is CASSLGLDTYNEQFF.

The V call is TRBV9, the J call TRBJ2-7; D gene unclear. The V gene lost 0 bases and the J gene lost 3 bases, with 10 bases spanning the gap. The CDR3 runs to 14 residues. From germline, CDR1 is SGDLS and CDR2 YYNGEE. The CDR3 here is CASSVDWTDYEQYF. The DNA for the CDR3 is TGTGCCAGCAGCGTAGACTGGACGGACTACGAGCAGTACTTC.

J is TRBJ1-1 and V is TRBV12-3 or TRBV12-4, with a weak D call TRBD1 (6 bases). The CDR3 loop spans 17 amino acids. The ends were cut back, 1 base at V and 0 bases at J, with 15 bases in the middle. In DNA, the CDR3 is TGTGCCAGCAGTTTAGTCGACCGGGGACAACTGAACACTGAAGCTTTCTTT. This encodes CASSLVDRGQLNTEAFF.

The J gene is TRBJ2-6, the V gene TRBV12-3 or TRBV12-4, with TRBD2 matching over 7 bases. Unmatched junction bases numbered 12, after V lost 7 bases and J lost 0 bases. This CDR3 is 18 amino acids long. The CDR3 nucleotides read TGTGCCAGCACTACGCAGACGGGGGGAATCTCTGGGGCCAACGTCCTGACTTTC. Encoded protein: CASTTQTGGISGANVLTF.

This chain joins TRBV7-8 and TRBJ2-3; D is uncertain. CDR1 is SGHVS and CDR2 is FQNEAQ in the germline V gene. The CDR3 is 16 residues long. Trimming shortened V by 2 bases and J by 2 bases, and 14 bases separated the two germline ends. CDR3: CASSLLSQDFTDTQYF. The CDR3, as DNA: TGTGCCAGCAGCTTATTAAGTCAGGATTTCACAGATACGCAGTATTTT.

V and J are TRBV5-1 and TRBJ2-1, with D possibly TRBD2 on 6 matching bases. V was pared by 4 bases and J by 5 bases, with 13 bases between. Germline CDR1 reads SGHRS; CDR2 reads YFSETQ. CDR3 size: 14 residues. DNA of the CDR3: TGCGCCAGCAGCCACGTACTAGCAGACAATGAGCAGTTCTTC. Translating gives CASSHVLADNEQFF.

This clonotype was detected ten times or more. The chain links TRBV6-1 to TRBJ2-7, with a weak D call TRBD1 (6 bases). The V end lost 5 bases, the J end lost 0 bases, and 8 bases lay between the germline ends. This CDR3 region has 13 residues. Per the germline V gene, CDR1 is MNHNS and CDR2 is SASEGT. CDR3 in amino acids: CASSPQGSYEQYF. The CDR3 DNA reads as TGTGCCAGCAGTCCACAGGGCTCCTACGAGCAGTACTTC.

The V and J genes are TRBV7-2 and TRBJ2-3; D is unresolved. The CDR3 is made up of 13 amino acids. Germline CDR1 and CDR2: SGHTA and FQGNSA. V gave up 2 bases and J gave up 2 bases, with 5 bases separating them. The DNA for the CDR3 is TGTGCCAGCAGCTTAAAAAACACAGATACGCAGTATTTT. Amino acid sequence: CASSLKNTDTQYF.

The chain is built from TRBV12-3 or TRBV12-4 and TRBJ1-1; 8 bases line up with TRBD1. Trimming cost V 5 bases and J 3 bases; bases outside gene matches: 5. The CDR3 has 14 amino acids. Here the CDR3 DNA reads TGTGCCAGCAGTCAGGACAGGGCACACACTGAAGCTTTCTTT. As protein: CASSQDRAHTEAFF.

The V gene is TRBV11-2, the J gene TRBJ2-5; no reliable D call. CDR3 length equals 14 residues. From germline, CDR1 is SGHAT and CDR2 FQNNGV. V dropped 4 bases and J dropped 4 bases, with 13 bases sitting between them. The CDR3 region is CASSSPLSIETQYF. The DNA for the CDR3 is TGTGCCAGCAGCTCCCCTCTATCGATAGAGACCCAGTACTTC.

A few counts support this clonotype. The rearrangement uses TRBV20-1 and TRBJ2-1; D ambiguous. CDR1 is DFQATT, CDR2 SNEGSKA, per germline (reference sequence). Deletions cut 6 bases from V and 4 bases from J, with 4 bases between. CDR3 length: 10 amino acids. CDR3 in DNA: TGCAGTGCCGCTTACAATGAGCAGTTCTTC. Translating gives CSAAYNEQFF.

V gene TRBV4-2 combines with J gene TRBJ2-7; D is unresolved. Germline V CDR1 and CDR2: LGHNA, YNFKEQ. The CDR3 has 13 amino acids. V was shortened by 0 bases and J by 6 bases, with 9 bases between the two germline ends. In nucleotides, the CDR3 is TGTGCCAGCAGCCAAGATCCAACCTTCGAGCAGTACTTC. Its protein product is CASSQDPTFEQYF.

The genes are TRBV19 and TRBJ2-7, with 9 bases identical to TRBD1. The germline V gene has CDR1 LNHDA and CDR2 SQIVND (reference sequence). The V gene end was trimmed by 5 bases and the J gene end by 5 bases; junction bases not matched to a gene: 19. The CDR3 loop spans 18 amino acids. CDR3 residues: CASSSPMARGTGFDEQYF. CDR3 coding DNA: TGTGCCAGTAGTTCCCCCATGGCAAGAGGGACAGGGTTCGACGAGCAGTACTTC.

The chain combines TRBV27 with TRBJ1-5; 8 nucleotides agree with TRBD1. The CDR3 consists of 16 residues. Unmatched junction bases numbered 8, after V lost 0 bases and J lost 7 bases. Germline V CDR1 and CDR2: MNHEY, SMNVEV (reference sequence). DNA of the CDR3: TGTGCCAGCAGTTTATCGGGGCAGGGGGCACAACAGCCCCAGCATTTT. Amino acids: CASSLSGQGAQQPQHF.

V is TRBV27 and J is TRBJ2-7; 10 positions match TRBD1. The CDR3 consists of 14 residues. V shed 6 bases and J 4 bases; nucleotides not matched to a gene: 6. Germline V lookup: CDR1 MNHEY, CDR2 SMNVEV (reference sequence). CDR3 in DNA: TGTGCCAGCAGCTTCAGGGACAGGGGTTACGAGCAGTACTTC. Translated, it gives CASSFRDRGYEQYF.

This sequence joins TRBV5-4 and TRBJ2-2, with D unclear. Germline V gene data show CDR1 as SGHNT and CDR2 as YYREEE (reference sequence). V lost 0 bases, J lost 5 bases, and 11 bases lay in between. The CDR3 is made up of 15 amino acids. The CDR3 region has the DNA TGTGCCAGCAGCTTGGCAATCCAGCCAACCGGGGAGCTGTTTTTT. It encodes CASSLAIQPTGELFF.